Presented here are 16 T cell receptor beta chains from one specimen sequenced in a study of regulatory T cells in long-lasting Graves disease. Time point meaning: newly diagnosed GD, antithyroid drugs for less than 3 months. There was RNA extracted from PBMCs, and the TCR library was made from it. For TCR beta, libraries came from iRepertoire HTBI primers and Arm-PCR of CDR3 regions. A single record per CDR3 protein comes from TCRdb applying MiXCR to the multiplex PCR reads. The table has 400,000 to 500,000 distinct CDR3 sequences, 12% to 15% seen once. These data also featured in a second study, about T cells in Graves' hyperthyroidism and ophthalmopathy.

The material was peripheral blood mononuclear cells (PBMCs), obtained at new diagnosis, from a patient treated with antithyroid drugs. The receptors derive from a woman in her fifties or sixties with Graves disease.

The chain is built from TRBV28 and TRBJ1-3; 7 nucleotides agree with TRBD1. The germline V gene has CDR1 MDHEN and CDR2 SYDVKM. CDR3 length: 13 amino acids. J gave up 3 bases and V 6 bases, and 2 bases lay outside the gene matches. CDR3: CASSDRVGNTIYF. CDR3 nucleotides: TGTGCCAGCAGCGACAGGGTTGGAAACACCATATATTTT.

The V call is TRBV12-3 or TRBV12-4, the J call TRBJ2-7; 9 bases match TRBD2. This CDR3 contains 14 residues. Trimming took 7 bases from V and 4 from J; bases not matched to a gene: 8. The CDR3 loop is CASTPGLASYEQYF. In DNA form, the CDR3 reads TGTGCCAGCACCCCGGGACTAGCATCTTACGAGCAGTACTTC.

This clonotype was counted between two and nine times. The chain employs TRBV5-1 and TRBJ1-2, with unresolved D. CDR1 is SGHRS, CDR2 YFSETQ, per germline. The CDR3 totals 14 residues. Trimming left V 5 bases short and J 0 bases short, with 11 bases between. CDR3 loop: CASRFDGANYGYTF. CDR3 coding DNA: TGCGCCAGCAGATTCGACGGAGCTAACTATGGCTACACCTTC. The variable domain in full, with the rest retrieved from reference TRBV5-1 and TRBJ1-2, is KAGVTQTPRYLIKTRGQQVTLSCSPISGHRSVSWYQQTPGQGLQFLFEYFSETQRNKGNFPGRFSGRQFSNSRSEMNVSTLELGDSALYLCASRFDGANYGYTFGSGTRLTVV.

The rearrangement links TRBV18 to TRBJ2-7, with D perhaps matching TRBD1 or TRBD2 (5 bases each). CDR1 KGHSH and CDR2 LQKENI come from the germline V gene. This CDR3 spans 15 amino acids. V was trimmed by 2 bases and J by 3 bases, leaving 14 bases between them. CDR3 in DNA: TGTGCCAGCTCACCATCCGGGGACGCCCACTACGAGCAGTACTTC. Translating gives CASSPSGDAHYEQYF.

This clonotype was observed at least ten times. The genes are TRBV7-2 and TRBJ2-5; no reliable D call. The CDR3 is 15 amino acids. Looked up from germline, CDR1 is SGHTA and CDR2 is FQGNSA. V lost 1 base and J lost 1, with 10 bases in between. The DNA for the CDR3 is TGTGCCAGCAGCTTAGTGGTTGACTTCCAAGAGACCCAGTACTTC. Translated, it gives CASSLVVDFQETQYF.

This clonotype was picked up many times. The chain combines TRBV11-2 with TRBJ2-7; D might be TRBD2 (6 bases). This CDR3 region has 15 residues. Germline V lookup: CDR1 SGHAT, CDR2 FQNNGV. V lost 4 bases, J lost 2 bases, and 15 bases lay in between. This CDR3 reads CASSYSSSGTYEQYF. The CDR3 nucleotides are TGTGCCAGCAGCTATTCCAGTAGCGGTACCTACGAGCAGTACTTC.

This clonotype occurred a few times. The chain links TRBV2 to TRBJ2-7; 7 bases match TRBD1. J lost 6 bases, V lost 6 bases, and 8 bases had no gene match. Germline CDR1 reads SNHLY; CDR2 reads FYNNEI. The CDR3 spans 13 residues. CDR3: CASRRTGGLEQYF. CDR3 DNA sequence: TGTGCCAGCAGGAGGACAGGTGGGCTCGAGCAGTACTTC.

This rearrangement joins TRBV7-8 to TRBJ1-4; 8 positions agree with TRBD1. The CDR3 extends over 20 amino acids. The germline V gene encodes CDR1 SGHVS and CDR2 FQNEAQ. With 0 bases clipped from V and 8 bases from J, the junction kept 20 bases outside the gene matches. The CDR3 coding sequence is TGTGCCAGCAGCTTAGCGTTGCCGGGGACAGGAACCCCCTTGGGGGAAAAACTGTTTTTT. Its translation: CASSLALPGTGTPLGEKLFF.

This clonotype appeared many times. The J gene is TRBJ2-7, the V gene TRBV6-2 or TRBV6-3; 7 bases agree with TRBD2. CDR3 size: 11 residues. The junction had 2 bases not matched to a gene; V was cut back by 0 bases and J by 12 bases. Looked up from germline, CDR1 is MNHEY and CDR2 is SVGEGT. This CDR3 reads CASSYSGGRYF. DNA for the CDR3: TGTGCCAGCAGTTACTCGGGCGGGAGGTACTTC.

This clonotype was detected only a few times. The chain carries TRBV4-1 and TRBJ1-3; D is unresolved. Germline V gene sequence: CDR1 MGHRA, CDR2 YSYEKL. The ends were cut back, 4 bases at V and 0 bases at J, with 13 bases in the middle. CDR3 length: 16 amino acids. The CDR3 DNA sequence: TGCGCCAGCAGCCGAAGTTCCCGAGTCTCTGGAAACACCATATATTTT. Translation gives CASSRSSRVSGNTIYF.

The table lists this clonotype with a few counts. The J gene is TRBJ1-5, the V gene TRBV5-8, with D hard to call. Germline V gene sequence: CDR1 SGHTS, CDR2 YDEGEE. V was clipped by 0 bases and J by 3 bases, with 16 bases between them. The CDR3 is 17 residues long. This CDR3 reads CASSLGYTRGFNQPQHF. DNA of the CDR3: TGTGCCAGCAGCTTGGGATACACGCGGGGTTTCAATCAGCCCCAGCATTTT.

This clonotype occurred many times. The chain is built from TRBV12-3 or TRBV12-4 and TRBJ2-3; D gene ambiguous. Between the trimmed V and J ends, which lost 6 bases and 4 bases, there was a span of 11 bases. This CDR3 spans 13 amino acids. The CDR3 here is CASRLIGPDTQYF. CDR3 sequence (DNA): TGTGCCAGCAGACTCATCGGACCAGATACGCAGTATTTT.

This clonotype was picked up many times. The chain carries TRBV11-2 and TRBJ1-2; D unresolved. Trimming removed 0 bases at V and 8 bases at J, with 7 bases between. This CDR3 spans 12 amino acids. CDR1 and CDR2 (germline): SGHAT, FQNNGV. The chain's CDR3 is CASSLEGSGYTF. The CDR3 bases are TGTGCCAGCAGCTTAGAGGGATCAGGCTACACCTTC.

Worth noting for this clonotype: A much larger clone differs by one base, so this may be a read error. The chain carries TRBV7-9 and TRBJ2-4; 7 bases align to TRBD2. This CDR3 is built from 15 residues. With 2 bases clipped from V and 9 bases from J, the junction kept 10 bases outside the gene matches. Germline V gene lookup returns CDR1 SEHNR and CDR2 FQNEAQ (reference sequence). CDR3 in DNA: TGTGCCAGCAGCTTATGTGGACTAGATCCGGTCATTCAGTACTTC. It yields the protein CASSLCGLDPVIQYF.

The chain joins TRBV19 to TRBJ1-1; a weak D match, TRBD1 (5 bases). The CDR3 runs 15 residues. Germline V gene sequence: CDR1 LNHDA, CDR2 SQIVND (reference sequence). Trimming removed 6 bases at V and 0 bases at J, with 14 bases between. The DNA for the CDR3 is TGTGCCAGTAGCCGCACAGGCATAATGAACACTGAAGCTTTCTTT. Its protein product is CASSRTGIMNTEAFF.

Ten or more counts support this clonotype. This CDR3 is CSVETGARTDTQYF. CDR3 bases: TGCAGCGTTGAGACGGGAGCGCGGACAGATACGCAGTATTTT. This sequence joins TRBV29-1 and TRBJ2-3; D is perhaps TRBD2 (6 bases). V was trimmed by 3 bases and J by 3 bases, leaving 13 bases between them. CDR3 length: 14 residues. Germline CDR1 and CDR2: SQVTM and ANQGSEA.